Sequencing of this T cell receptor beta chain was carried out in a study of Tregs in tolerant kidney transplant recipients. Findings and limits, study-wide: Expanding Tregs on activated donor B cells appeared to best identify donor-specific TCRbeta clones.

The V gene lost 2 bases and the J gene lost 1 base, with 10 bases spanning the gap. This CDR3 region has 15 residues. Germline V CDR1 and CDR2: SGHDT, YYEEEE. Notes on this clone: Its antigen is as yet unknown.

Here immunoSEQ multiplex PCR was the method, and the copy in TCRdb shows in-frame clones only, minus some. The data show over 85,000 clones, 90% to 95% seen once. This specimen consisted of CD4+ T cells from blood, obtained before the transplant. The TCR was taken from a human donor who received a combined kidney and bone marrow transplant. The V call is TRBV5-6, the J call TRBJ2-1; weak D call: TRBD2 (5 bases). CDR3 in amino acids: CASSFLRGSYNEQFF. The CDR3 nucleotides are TGTGCCAGCAGCTTTCTACGGGGTTCCTACAATGAGCAGTTCTTC.